Presented here are 16 T cell receptor beta chains from one specimen sequenced in a study of cytomegalovirus exposure and HLA in healthy donors. The primer mix had 60 Vbeta and 13 Jbeta primers. Some clones are missing from TCRdb's copy, which holds only in-frame ones; the method was immunoSEQ multiplex PCR. The repertoire holds approximately 100,000 clones, with roughly 70% as singletons. The sample taken for sequencing was PBMCs. The origin of the receptors is a man over 45 in good health and CMV-seronegative.

The V call is TRBV13, the J call TRBJ2-2; no firm D call. Trimming shortened V by 4 bases and J by 5 bases, and 5 bases separated the two germline ends. The V gene's germline CDR1 is PRHDT and CDR2 FYEKMQ (reference sequence). CDR3 length equals 12 residues. CDR3 residues: CASSSRTGELFF. The CDR3 bases are TGTGCCAGCAGCTCTCGGACCGGGGAGCTGTTTTTT.

The chain couples TRBV6-1 to TRBJ2-1; no reliable D call. Germline V gene sequence: CDR1 MNHNS, CDR2 SASEGT. The germline V and J ends were trimmed by 2 bases and 7 bases, with 12 bases remaining between them. This CDR3 has 14 residues. The CDR3 is CASSESSRWNEQFF. CDR3 DNA: TGTGCCAGCAGTGAAAGCTCCCGCTGGAATGAGCAGTTCTTC.

The rearrangement uses TRBV28 and TRBJ1-5, with D possibly being TRBD1 (6 bases). The CDR3 is made up of 14 amino acids. Looked up from germline, CDR1 is MDHEN and CDR2 is SYDVKM. V was cut by 4 bases and J by 7 bases, with 14 bases left in between. The CDR3 spells CASSYSEQGQPQHF. The DNA for the CDR3 is TGTGCCAGCAGTTACTCGGAACAGGGACAGCCCCAGCATTTT.

This chain connects TRBV30 to TRBJ1-3; 9 positions agree with TRBD1. This CDR3 has 13 residues. Trimming at V came to 4 bases and at J to 4 bases, leaving 2 bases not matched to a gene. CDR1 is GTSNPN, CDR2 SVGIG, per germline (reference sequence). The CDR3, as DNA: TGTGCCTGGATGGGACAGGGAGGAAACACCATATATTTT. This gives the protein CAWMGQGGNTIYF.

V is TRBV13 and J is TRBJ2-3, with no clear D. The CDR3 sequence is 13 residues long. Germline V gene data show CDR1 as PRHDT and CDR2 as FYEKMQ (reference sequence). With 5 bases removed from V and 4 bases from J, the gap between germline ends came to 10 bases. The CDR3 protein is CASSPGKADTQYF. The CDR3 nucleotides are TGTGCCAGCAGCCCCGGTAAAGCAGATACGCAGTATTTT.

This chain joins TRBV7-3 and TRBJ1-1; D may be TRBD1 (5 bases). With 5 bases removed from V and 11 bases from J, the gap between germline ends came to 15 bases. CDR3 length equals 12 residues. Germline CDR1 is SGHTA and CDR2 is FQGTGA. The CDR3 sequence: CASSPPGGKAFF. CDR3 in DNA: TGTGCCAGCAGCCCTCCCGGGGGTAAGGCTTTCTTT.

The genes are TRBV6-6 and TRBJ2-4, with 7 bases matching TRBD1. Germline V gives CDR1 MNHNY, CDR2 SVGAGI (reference sequence). The length of the CDR3 is 14 residues. With 2 bases clipped from V and 8 bases from J, the junction kept 6 bases outside the gene matches. This CDR3 reads CASSYQTGSDIQYF. The CDR3, as DNA: TGTGCCAGCAGTTACCAGACAGGGTCAGACATTCAGTACTTC.

The V gene is TRBV7-8, the J gene TRBJ1-5, with 7 bases identical to TRBD1. V shed 1 base, J shed 7 bases, and the junction held 7 bases outside the gene matches. CDR1 is SGHVS, CDR2 FQNEAQ, per germline. The CDR3 length is 15 residues. The CDR3 protein is CASSLGDRDGQPQHF. As DNA, the CDR3 is TGTGCCAGCAGCTTAGGTGACAGGGATGGACAGCCCCAGCATTTT.

CDR3 DNA: TGTGCCATCAGTGCACAGGGGGCCGATCAGCCCCAGCATTTT. Its translation is CAISAQGADQPQHF. V and J are TRBV10-3 and TRBJ1-5; 9 bases are a match to TRBD1. With V trimmed by 4 bases and J by 5 bases, 3 bases remained unmatched. Germline-derived CDR1 and CDR2 are ENHRY and SYGVKD. The CDR3 totals 14 residues.

This chain uses TRBV7-2 with TRBJ2-7, with D perhaps TRBD2 (6 bases). V dropped 5 bases and J dropped 0 bases, with 14 bases sitting between them. CDR1 and CDR2 from the germline V gene are SGHTA and FQGNSA. The CDR3 consists of 15 residues. CDR3 DNA sequence: TGTGCCAGCAGCCCTCACGGGGGTAGCTCCTACGAGCAGTACTTC. Protein product: CASSPHGGSSYEQYF.

In its sample, this clone was seen a few times. This rearrangement joins TRBV4-2 to TRBJ1-4, with 7 bases that match TRBD1. The CDR3 extends over 17 amino acids. Germline CDR1 is LGHNA and CDR2 is YNFKEQ. The V and J ends lost 0 bases and 4 bases, in that order; junction bases with no gene match: 8. The chain's CDR3 is CASSQDPLRQGNEKLFF. Here the CDR3 DNA reads TGTGCCAGCAGCCAAGATCCGTTGAGACAGGGTAATGAAAAACTGTTTTTT.

The CDR3 bases are TGTGCCAGCAGCTTACTAGCGCAGAGCTCCTACAATGAGCAGTTCTTC. This gives the protein CASSLLAQSSYNEQFF. The rearrangement uses TRBV5-6 and TRBJ2-1, with TRBD2 matching over 7 bases. This CDR3 is built from 16 residues. Germline trimming cut 2 bases from V and 0 bases from J; bases unmatched to any gene: 5. Germline CDR1 SGHDT, CDR2 YYEEEE.

The chain uses TRBV6-1 and TRBJ1-6; D not resolved. Germline assignment: CDR1 MNHNS and CDR2 SASEGT. V was shortened by 6 bases and J by 0 bases, with 9 bases between the two germline ends. This CDR3 comprises 15 residues. The CDR3 protein is CASRSTSSYNSPLHF. The CDR3 coding sequence is TGTGCCAGCAGATCCACGAGCTCCTATAATTCACCCCTCCACTTT.

This chain links TRBV5-4 with TRBJ2-1; 8 nucleotides line up with TRBD2. V shed 5 bases, J shed 8 bases, and the junction held 6 bases outside the gene matches. Germline V gene sequence: CDR1 SGHNT, CDR2 YYREEE (reference sequence). The CDR3 loop spans 13 amino acids. Here the CDR3 reads CASRQPGGDEQFF. The CDR3 region has the DNA TGTGCCAGCAGGCAGCCCGGGGGGGATGAGCAGTTCTTC.

This clone occurred a few times. The chain employs TRBV7-2 and TRBJ2-3; TRBD1 is a possible D gene (6 bases). This CDR3 contains 15 residues. Trimming removed 5 bases from V and 3 bases from J, with 15 bases in between. The germline V gene encodes CDR1 SGHTA and CDR2 FQGNSA. CDR3 coding DNA: TGTGCCAGCAGCGACCAGGGGTTCCGTACAGATACGCAGTATTTT. This gives the protein CASSDQGFRTDTQYF. Supplemented by reference TRBV7-2 and TRBJ2-3, the full variable domain reads GAGVSQSPSNKVTEKGKDVELRCDPISGHTALYWYRQSLGQGLEFLIYFQGNSAPDKSGLPSDRFSAERTGGSVSTLTIQRTQQEDSAVYLCASSDQGFRTDTQYFGPGTRLTVL.

The rearrangement joins TRBV11-2 to TRBJ1-1; TRBD1 is a possible D gene (5 bases). The germline V gene has CDR1 SGHAT and CDR2 FQNNGV. V lost 3 bases and J 1 base, leaving 6 bases between the germline ends. The CDR3 extends over 13 amino acids. CDR3 sequence reads: CASSFRGNTEAFF. CDR3 bases: TGTGCCAGCAGCTTTAGGGGGAACACTGAAGCTTTCTTT. Full variable domain (remainder filled in from reference TRBV11-2 and TRBJ1-1): EAGVAQSPRYKIIEKRQSVAFWCNPISGHATLYWYQQILGQGPKLLIQFQNNGVVDDSQLPKDRFSAERLKGVDSTLKIQPAKLEDSAVYLCASSFRGNTEAFFGQGTRLTVV.